This entry describes one TCR beta chain. Its antigen remains unidentified. These data are taken from a study of shared clonotypes between healthy human individuals. Whole-study context: Plates per donor: three CD4 naive, three CD4 memory, two CD8 naive, one CD8 memory. Study-wide results and caveats: It was expected that sequencing depth would affect clonotype sharing among donors. Naive subsets generally exceeded memory subsets in estimated richness. Several donors shared about 4.5% of their naive CD4 clonotypes.

The table came from immunoSEQ multiplex PCR; TCRdb's copy has only in-frame clones and leaves some out. The sample has some 500,000 clones; about 96% are singletons. J lost 3 bases, V lost 6 bases, and 0 bases had no gene match. The CDR3 spans 12 residues. The germline V gene has CDR1 MDHEN and CDR2 SYDVKM. The chain employs TRBV28 and TRBJ2-5, with TRBD1 matching over 8 bases. The sample comprised naive CD4+ T cells sorted from blood. The subset here: CD45RA+ positively selected. The origin of this receptor is a woman aged 25 to 39 in good health. The chain's CDR3 is CASRTGEETQYF. Here the CDR3 DNA reads TGTGCCAGCAGGACAGGGGAAGAGACCCAGTACTTC.